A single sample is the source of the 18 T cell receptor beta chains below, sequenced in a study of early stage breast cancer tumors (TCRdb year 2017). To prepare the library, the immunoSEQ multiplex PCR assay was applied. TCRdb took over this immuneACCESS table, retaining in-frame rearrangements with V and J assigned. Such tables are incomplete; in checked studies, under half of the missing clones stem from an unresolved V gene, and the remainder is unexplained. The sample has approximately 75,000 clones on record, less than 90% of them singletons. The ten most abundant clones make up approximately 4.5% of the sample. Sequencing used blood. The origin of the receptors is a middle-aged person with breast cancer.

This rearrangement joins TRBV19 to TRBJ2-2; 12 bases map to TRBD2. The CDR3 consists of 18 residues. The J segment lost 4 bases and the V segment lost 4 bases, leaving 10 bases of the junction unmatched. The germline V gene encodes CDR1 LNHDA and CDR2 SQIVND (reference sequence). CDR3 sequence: CASSKRLAGGPITGELFF. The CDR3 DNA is TGTGCCAGTAGTAAAAGGCTAGCGGGAGGGCCGATCACCGGGGAGCTGTTTTTT.

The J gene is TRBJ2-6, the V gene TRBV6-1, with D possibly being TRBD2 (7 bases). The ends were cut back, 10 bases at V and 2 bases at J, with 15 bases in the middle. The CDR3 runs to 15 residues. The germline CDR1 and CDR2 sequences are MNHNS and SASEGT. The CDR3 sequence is CAISEGGTGANVLTF. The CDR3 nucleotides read TGTGCCATTAGTGAGGGGGGGACTGGGGCCAACGTCCTGACTTTC.

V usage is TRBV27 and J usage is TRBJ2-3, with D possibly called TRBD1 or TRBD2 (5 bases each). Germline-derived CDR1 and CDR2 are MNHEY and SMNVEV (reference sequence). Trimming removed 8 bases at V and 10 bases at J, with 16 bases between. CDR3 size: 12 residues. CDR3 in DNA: TGTGCCAGCCCCCGGGACCCCTCGGCGCAGTATTTT. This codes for CASPRDPSAQYF.

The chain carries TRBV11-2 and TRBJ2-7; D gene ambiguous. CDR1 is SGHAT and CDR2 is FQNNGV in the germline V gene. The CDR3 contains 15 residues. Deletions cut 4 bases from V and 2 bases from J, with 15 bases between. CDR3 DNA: TGTGCCAGCAGCTCTCTGGCCCAAATAACCTACGAGCAGTACTTC. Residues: CASSSLAQITYEQYF.

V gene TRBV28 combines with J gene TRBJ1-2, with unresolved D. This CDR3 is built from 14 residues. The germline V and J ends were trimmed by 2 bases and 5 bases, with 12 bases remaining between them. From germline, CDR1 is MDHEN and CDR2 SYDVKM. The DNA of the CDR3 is TGTGCCAGCAGTTTACCAGCCTTGAGGTATGGCTACACCTTC. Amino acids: CASSLPALRYGYTF.

This chain's CDR3 is CASSFASLSGNTIYF. CDR3 DNA sequence: TGTGCCAGCAGTTTCGCGTCTCTCTCTGGAAACACCATATATTTT. The V and J genes are TRBV28 and TRBJ1-3, with no clear D. Looked up from germline, CDR1 is MDHEN and CDR2 is SYDVKM. V lost 3 bases to trimming and J lost 0 bases, with 9 bases between them. CDR3 size: 15 residues.

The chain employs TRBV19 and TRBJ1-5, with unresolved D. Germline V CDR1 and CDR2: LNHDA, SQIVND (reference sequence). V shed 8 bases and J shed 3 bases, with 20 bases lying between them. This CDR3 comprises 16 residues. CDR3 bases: TGTGCCAGTTGCCTAACTTCGGGCAAGTTCAATCAGCCCCAGCATTTT. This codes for CASCLTSGKFNQPQHF. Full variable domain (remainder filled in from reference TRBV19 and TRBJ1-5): DGGITQSPKYLFRKEGQNVTLSCEQNLNHDAMYWYRQDPGQGLRLIYYSQIVNDFQKGDIAEGYSVSREKKESFPLTVTSAQKNPTAFYLCASCLTSGKFNQPQHFGDGTRLSIL.

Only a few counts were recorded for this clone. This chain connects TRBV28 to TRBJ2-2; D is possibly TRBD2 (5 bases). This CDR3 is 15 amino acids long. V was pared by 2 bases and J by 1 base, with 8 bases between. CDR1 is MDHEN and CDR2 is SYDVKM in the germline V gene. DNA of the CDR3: TGTGCCAGCAGTTTAAGCGGAGGGAACACCGGGGAGCTGTTTTTT. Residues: CASSLSGGNTGELFF.

The CDR3 is CASSYPDSPYGYTF. In DNA, the CDR3 is TGTGCCAGCAGTTACCCGGACAGCCCCTATGGCTACACCTTC. This chain joins TRBV6-6 and TRBJ1-2; a weak D match, TRBD1 (6 bases). This CDR3 has 14 residues. Germline loops: CDR1 MNHNY, CDR2 SVGAGI (reference sequence). V was pared by 2 bases and J by 4 bases, with 11 bases between.

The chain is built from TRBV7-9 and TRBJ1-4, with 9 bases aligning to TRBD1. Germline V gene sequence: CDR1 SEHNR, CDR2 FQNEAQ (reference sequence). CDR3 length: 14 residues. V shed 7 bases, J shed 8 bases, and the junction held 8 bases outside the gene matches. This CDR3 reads CASTQDRGSEKLFF. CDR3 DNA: TGTGCCAGCACCCAGGACAGGGGTTCCGAAAAACTGTTTTTT.

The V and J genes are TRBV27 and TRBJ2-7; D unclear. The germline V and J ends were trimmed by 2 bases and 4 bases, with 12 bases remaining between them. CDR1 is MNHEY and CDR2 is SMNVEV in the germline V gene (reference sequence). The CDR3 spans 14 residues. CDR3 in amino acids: CASSLGVEAYEQYF. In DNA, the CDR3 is TGTGCCAGCAGTTTAGGTGTAGAGGCGTACGAGCAGTACTTC.

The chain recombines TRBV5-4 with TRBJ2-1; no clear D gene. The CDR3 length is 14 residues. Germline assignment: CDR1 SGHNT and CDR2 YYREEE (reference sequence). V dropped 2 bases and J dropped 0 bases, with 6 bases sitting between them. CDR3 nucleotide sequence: TGTGCCAGCAGCTTCAAGAGCTCCTACAATGAGCAGTTCTTC. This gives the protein CASSFKSSYNEQFF.

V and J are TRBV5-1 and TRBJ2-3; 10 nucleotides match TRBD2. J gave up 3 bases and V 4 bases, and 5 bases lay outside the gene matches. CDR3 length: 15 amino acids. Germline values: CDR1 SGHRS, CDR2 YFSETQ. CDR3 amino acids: CASSLWTSGTDTQYF. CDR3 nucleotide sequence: TGCGCCAGCAGCCTATGGACTAGCGGAACAGATACGCAGTATTTT.

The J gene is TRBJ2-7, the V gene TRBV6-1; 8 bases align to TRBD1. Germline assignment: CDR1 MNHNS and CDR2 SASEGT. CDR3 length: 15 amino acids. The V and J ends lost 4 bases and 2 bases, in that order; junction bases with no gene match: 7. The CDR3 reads CASSGQTGDPYEQYF. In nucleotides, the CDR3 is TGTGCCAGCAGTGGACAGACAGGGGACCCCTACGAGCAGTACTTC.

The CDR3 DNA reads TGTGCCAGCAGTCGGGGGGGATCCACAGATACGCAGTATTTT. Protein product: CASSRGGSTDTQYF. V gene TRBV6-4 combines with J gene TRBJ2-3; TRBD2 agrees at 8 bases. The CDR3 runs 14 residues. CDR1 and CDR2 (germline): MRHNA, SNTAGT. After removal of 5 bases from V and 2 bases from J, the junction contained 3 bases not matched to a gene.

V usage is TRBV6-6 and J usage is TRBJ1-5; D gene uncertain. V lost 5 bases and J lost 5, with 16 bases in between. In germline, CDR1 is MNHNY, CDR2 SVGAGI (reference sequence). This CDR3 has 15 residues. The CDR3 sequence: CASSPQGRWDQPQHF. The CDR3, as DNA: TGTGCCAGCAGTCCCCAAGGGAGGTGGGATCAGCCCCAGCATTTT.

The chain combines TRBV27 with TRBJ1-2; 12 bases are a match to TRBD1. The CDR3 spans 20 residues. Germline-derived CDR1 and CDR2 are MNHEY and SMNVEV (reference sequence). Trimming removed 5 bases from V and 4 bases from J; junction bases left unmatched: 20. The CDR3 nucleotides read TGTGCCAGCAGTCCAGGGGGTCAAGGGGACAGGGGGCGCGGATCCTATGGCTACACCTTC. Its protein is CASSPGGQGDRGRGSYGYTF.

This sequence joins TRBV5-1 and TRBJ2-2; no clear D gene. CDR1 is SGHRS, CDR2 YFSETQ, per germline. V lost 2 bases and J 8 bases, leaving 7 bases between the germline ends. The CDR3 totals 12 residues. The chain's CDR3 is CASSFLGGELFF. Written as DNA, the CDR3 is TGCGCCAGCAGCTTCTTGGGGGGGGAGCTGTTTTTT.